The 25 T cell receptor beta chains below were found in one sample sequenced in a study of CD8 T cells in Susac syndrome. Random-hexamer reverse transcription was applied to roughly 0.5 to 1 ug RNA. Via MiXCR, TCRdb re-called the immunoSEQ multiplex PCR reads, giving one row per CDR3 protein. The repertoire has around 79,000 distinct CDR3 sequences, around 94% of them found once; the top ten carry about 0.52%. The material sequenced was CD8+ T cells from PBMCs. The receptors were gathered from a human donor with Susac syndrome.

The rearrangement joins TRBV9 to TRBJ2-2; D is tentatively TRBD1 or TRBD2 (6 bases each). V was cut by 0 bases and J by 5 bases, with 11 bases left in between. Germline V gene data show CDR1 as SGDLS and CDR2 as YYNGEE. There are 15 residues in the CDR3. The CDR3 DNA reads TGTGCCAGCAGCGTAGGAGGGGGAGGTACCGGGGAGCTGTTTTTT. It codes for CASSVGGGGTGELFF.

The V call is TRBV9, the J call TRBJ2-1; 10 bases align to TRBD2. The germline V gene encodes CDR1 SGDLS and CDR2 YYNGEE. The CDR3 loop spans 15 amino acids. V lost 4 bases to trimming and J lost 7 bases; unmatched junction nucleotides: 8. CDR3 residues: CASSHDQRGGNEQFF. The DNA for the CDR3 is TGTGCCAGCAGCCATGACCAGCGGGGGGGGAATGAGCAGTTCTTC.

V is TRBV20-1 and J is TRBJ1-2; D uncertain. The V and J ends lost 0 bases and 0 bases respectively, with 8 bases between them. CDR3 length: 14 residues. Germline V gives CDR1 DFQATT, CDR2 SNEGSKA (reference sequence). The CDR3 reads CSARDLTPNYGYTF. The CDR3 nucleotides are TGCAGTGCTAGAGACCTCACCCCTAACTATGGCTACACCTTC.

This clonotype has only one observation. The chain recombines TRBV20-1 with TRBJ2-3; D is uncertain. The CDR3 covers 14 residues. Per the germline V gene, CDR1 is DFQATT and CDR2 is SNEGSKA (reference sequence). V was cut by 3 bases and J by 1 base, with 11 bases left in between. CDR3 sequence (DNA): TGCAGTGCTAGGACCGGGCTCCGCACAGATACGCAGTATTTT. Translating it yields CSARTGLRTDTQYF.

The gene calls are TRBV11-2 and TRBJ2-7; possibly TRBD2 for D (6 bases). The ends were cut back, 0 bases at V and 3 bases at J, with 15 bases in the middle. The length of the CDR3 is 16 residues. Looked up from germline, CDR1 is SGHAT and CDR2 is FQNNGV. The CDR3 spells CASSLDIGGVRYEQYF. The CDR3 bases are TGTGCCAGCAGCTTAGATATCGGCGGGGTCCGCTACGAGCAGTACTTC.

The genes are TRBV27 and TRBJ2-7, with D tentatively TRBD1 (6 bases). Germline CDR1 and CDR2: MNHEY and SMNVEV (reference sequence). The CDR3 sequence is 12 residues long. Trimming shortened V by 5 bases and J by 5 bases, and 10 bases separated the two germline ends. This CDR3 is CASSPNRDEQYF. The DNA for the CDR3 is TGTGCCAGCAGTCCAAACAGGGACGAGCAGTACTTC.

This chain links TRBV7-9 with TRBJ2-7; TRBD1 agrees at 7 bases. CDR1 is SEHNR, CDR2 FQNEAQ, per germline (reference sequence). The V and J ends lost 5 bases and 0 bases, in that order; junction bases with no gene match: 4. The CDR3 loop spans 14 amino acids. DNA of the CDR3: TGTGCCAGCAGCCCCCGGGACAGCTCCTACGAGCAGTACTTC. Amino acids: CASSPRDSSYEQYF.

Written as DNA, the CDR3 is TGTGCCAGCAGCCTCGGGACAGGGATAACAGATACGCAGTATTTT. As protein: CASSLGTGITDTQYF. V is TRBV5-4 and J is TRBJ2-3, with 9 nucleotides matching TRBD1. The V segment lost 4 bases and the J segment 3 bases; nucleotides outside the gene matches: 6. CDR1 and CDR2 from the germline V gene are SGHNT and YYREEE (reference sequence). The CDR3 is 15 residues long.

V usage is TRBV20-1 and J usage is TRBJ2-5; D possibly matches TRBD1 or TRBD2 (6 bases each). This CDR3 comprises 15 residues. Per the germline V gene, CDR1 is DFQATT and CDR2 is SNEGSKA (reference sequence). Trimming removed 2 bases from V and 4 bases from J, with 17 bases in between. CDR3 bases: TGCAGTGCTAGAATCGGGGGCTCTGATCCAGAGACCCAGTACTTC. Translated, it gives CSARIGGSDPETQYF.

The V and J genes are TRBV6-4 and TRBJ2-2; a possible D gene is TRBD2 (6 bases). The V gene lost 3 bases and the J gene lost 5 bases, with 16 bases spanning the gap. CDR1 and CDR2 from the germline V gene are MRHNA and SNTAGT. The CDR3 length is 16 residues. The CDR3 nucleotides read TGTGCCAGCAGTGATACGGGGACTTCTGAGACCGGGGAGCTGTTTTTT. As protein: CASSDTGTSETGELFF.

J is TRBJ1-2 and V is TRBV9, with TRBD1 identical over 7 bases. V lost 4 bases to trimming and J lost 8 bases; unmatched junction nucleotides: 5. Germline assignment: CDR1 SGDLS and CDR2 YYNGEE. The CDR3 contains 12 residues. The CDR3 DNA reads TGTGCCAGCAGCATCAACAGGGGCGGCTACACCTTC. Translating gives CASSINRGGYTF.

The chain couples TRBV6-2 or TRBV6-3 to TRBJ2-1; D perhaps matches TRBD2 (6 bases). The V gene's germline CDR1 is MNHEY and CDR2 SVGEGT. This CDR3 region has 17 residues. Trimming pared 6 bases from V and 0 bases from J, leaving 18 bases between. CDR3 sequence (DNA): TGTGCCAGCAGCCGATCTGCTGGGGGGAGCTCCTACAATGAGCAGTTCTTC. This translates into CASSRSAGGSSYNEQFF.

V gene TRBV27 combines with J gene TRBJ2-1, with 7 nucleotides matching TRBD1. The CDR3 has 13 residues. V shed 7 bases, J shed 7 bases, and the junction held 7 bases outside the gene matches. The germline gives CDR1 MNHEY, CDR2 SMNVEV (reference sequence). CDR3 region: CASTFLGQNEQFF. Written as DNA, the CDR3 is TGTGCCAGCACCTTCCTGGGACAGAATGAGCAGTTCTTC.

The chain couples TRBV12-3 or TRBV12-4 to TRBJ2-1, with TRBD2 identical over 11 bases. The J segment lost 9 bases and the V segment lost 7 bases, leaving 11 bases of the junction unmatched. The CDR3 runs to 15 residues. CDR3 sequence (DNA): TGTGCCAGCACCAAGAGGGCTAGCGGGGGGTCTGAGCAGTTCTTC. Its protein is CASTKRASGGSEQFF.

Concerning this clonotype: An end of the junction does not agree with germline; a read error may underlie this. V usage is TRBV20-1 and J usage is TRBJ2-3; 10 positions match TRBD1. Germline V CDR1 and CDR2: DFQATT, SNEGSKA (reference sequence). This CDR3 has 15 amino acids. CDR3 protein: CSARSRDRGTNTQYF. DNA of the CDR3: TGCAGTGCTAGATCCCGGGACAGGGGCACAAATACGCAGTATTTT.

The V and J genes are TRBV7-9 and TRBJ1-1, with D possibly being TRBD1 (5 bases). Per the germline V gene, CDR1 is SEHNR and CDR2 is FQNEAQ (reference sequence). V lost 7 bases and J lost 2, with 14 bases in between. The CDR3 has 14 residues. CDR3 protein: CASTRGGENTEAFF. The DNA of the CDR3 is TGTGCCAGCACACGGGGAGGGGAAAACACTGAAGCTTTCTTT.

The V call is TRBV9, the J call TRBJ1-3; no clear D gene. Trimming removed 5 bases at V and 0 bases at J, with 15 bases between. The CDR3 loop spans 16 amino acids. Germline assignment: CDR1 SGDLS and CDR2 YYNGEE. DNA of the CDR3: TGTGCCAGCAGTAAATCGGGAGGGATCTCTGGAAACACCATATATTTT. It yields the protein CASSKSGGISGNTIYF.

The genes are TRBV11-2 and TRBJ2-7; D gene unclear. CDR1 is SGHAT, CDR2 FQNNGV, per germline. The CDR3 has 14 residues. Trimming removed 0 bases at V and 3 bases at J, with 9 bases between. CDR3 region: CASSLDLGNYEQYF. The DNA of the CDR3 is TGTGCCAGCAGCTTAGACTTGGGAAACTACGAGCAGTACTTC.

This clonotype was seen just once. The chain links TRBV27 to TRBJ1-1; a possible D gene is TRBD1 (6 bases). The CDR3 has 11 amino acids. CDR1 and CDR2 from the germline V gene are MNHEY and SMNVEV (reference sequence). V lost 5 bases to trimming and J lost 7 bases, with 8 bases between them. Here the CDR3 DNA reads TGTGCCAGCAGTGAGGGGGGTGAAGCTTTCTTT. The encoded protein is CASSEGGEAFF.

The sample holds one count of this clonotype. This chain connects TRBV7-3 to TRBJ2-1; D is tentatively TRBD1 or TRBD2 (6 bases each). The ends were cut back, 1 base at V and 6 bases at J, with 16 bases in the middle. CDR1 is SGHTA and CDR2 is FQGTGA in the germline V gene. The CDR3 sequence is 16 residues long. CDR3 in DNA: TGTGCCAGCAGCTTAAAGCCGGGGGCCCCCTTCAATGAGCAGTTCTTC. Its translation: CASSLKPGAPFNEQFF.

This chain links TRBV7-8 with TRBJ2-1; 14 nucleotides match TRBD2. The V and J ends lost 5 bases and 6 bases, in that order; junction bases with no gene match: 6. This CDR3 is built from 16 residues. The germline CDR1 and CDR2 sequences are SGHVS and FQNEAQ. The CDR3 DNA reads TGTGCCAGCAGCCATCCGACTAGCGGGGGGGCCAATGAGCAGTTCTTC. It specifies CASSHPTSGGANEQFF. Supplemented by reference TRBV7-8 and TRBJ2-1, the full variable domain reads GAGVSQSPRYKVAKRGQDVALRCDPISGHVSLFWYQQALGQGPEFLTYFQNEAQLDKSGLPSDRFFAERPEGSVSTLKIQRTQQEDSAVYLCASSHPTSGGANEQFFGPGTRLTVL.

The CDR3 nucleotides are TGTGCCAGCAGCTTACGGGGACAGGGGGGCTACACCTTC. This gives the protein CASSLRGQGGYTF. The rearrangement uses TRBV13 and TRBJ1-2; 10 bases fit TRBD1. Germline CDR1 and CDR2: PRHDT and FYEKMQ (reference sequence). With V trimmed by 2 bases and J by 8 bases, 2 bases remained unmatched. CDR3 length: 13 amino acids.

V and J are TRBV29-1 and TRBJ1-1, with 9 bases identical to TRBD1. V lost 0 bases and J lost 5; bases outside the gene matches: 10. Germline V gene data show CDR1 as SQVTM and CDR2 as ANQGSEA. The CDR3 runs to 16 residues. CDR3 amino acids: CSVEDGTGGSGTEAFF. The CDR3 coding sequence is TGCAGCGTTGAAGATGGAACAGGGGGCTCGGGAACTGAAGCTTTCTTT.

This sequence joins TRBV4-1 and TRBJ1-1; weak D call: TRBD1 (6 bases). CDR1 is MGHRA and CDR2 is YSYEKL in the germline V gene. Trimming stripped 5 bases from V and 8 bases from J, with 15 bases between. This CDR3 spans 13 amino acids. CDR3 sequence: CASSYRVGSEAFF. CDR3 DNA: TGCGCCAGCAGCTACAGGGTCGGGTCCGAAGCTTTCTTT.

This sequence joins TRBV12-5 and TRBJ2-1, with D unresolved. Trimming shortened V by 7 bases and J by 7 bases, and 8 bases separated the two germline ends. CDR1 is LGHNT, CDR2 FRNRAP, per germline. The CDR3 loop spans 11 amino acids. CDR3 sequence (DNA): TGTGCTAGTGAGATGAGTAATGAGCAGTTCTTC. Its translation: CASEMSNEQFF.